This is a list of T cell receptor beta chains from one sample in a study of cytomegalovirus exposure and HLA in healthy donors. TCRdb's table, derived via immunoSEQ multiplex PCR, lists solely in-frame clones and lacks some. The profile shows 150,000 to 200,000 clones, roughly 89% of them singletons. Input material: PBMCs. These receptors were collected from a man younger than 35 in good health and CMV-seropositive. Each CDR3 is given with its conserved first and last residue. The D gene is left open where the match is weak. For some rows the clone size is stated as once, few or many, or as a class when expanded; others skip it.

abundance: .; d_gene: .; j_gene: TRBJ1-1; v_gene: TRBV7-9; CDR3aa: CASSLAYRDLPLF; CDR3nt: TGTGCCAGCAGCTTAGCTTACCGGGACTTACCACTTTTT
abundance: .; d_gene: .; j_gene: TRBJ2-7; v_gene: TRBV5-1; CDR3aa: CASSPTLGRGSSYEQYF; CDR3nt: TGCGCCAGCAGCCCCACCTTGGGGCGGGGAAGCTCCTACGAGCAGTACTTC
abundance: .; d_gene: .; j_gene: TRBJ2-7; v_gene: TRBV15; CDR3aa: CATSRDSWRNVGEQYF; CDR3nt: TGTGCCACCAGCAGAGATAGTTGGAGGAACGTTGGGGAGCAGTACTTC
abundance: .; d_gene: TRBD1; j_gene: TRBJ2-3; v_gene: TRBV5-1; CDR3aa: CASSPTRGRPDTQYF; CDR3nt: TGCGCCAGCAGCCCAACCAGGGGGCGGCCAGATACGCAGTATTTT
abundance: .; d_gene: .; j_gene: TRBJ2-7; v_gene: TRBV5-4; CDR3aa: CASSPGHGEEYEQYF; CDR3nt: TGTGCCAGCAGTCCTGGACACGGCGAGGAGTACGAGCAGTACTTC
abundance: .; d_gene: .; j_gene: TRBJ1-3; v_gene: TRBV28; CDR3aa: CASNTAGNTIYF; CDR3nt: TGTGCCAGCAACACCGCCGGAAACACCATATATTTT
abundance: .; d_gene: TRBD1; j_gene: TRBJ1-1; v_gene: TRBV11-2; CDR3aa: CASSPTTGGNTEAFF; CDR3nt: TGTGCCAGCAGCCCTACGACAGGGGGGAACACTGAAGCTTTCTTT
abundance: few; d_gene: .; j_gene: TRBJ1-5; v_gene: TRBV6-4; CDR3aa: CASSEEPGQPQHF; CDR3nt: TGTGCCAGCAGTGAGGAGCCGGGGCAGCCCCAGCATTTT
abundance: .; d_gene: .; j_gene: TRBJ2-7; v_gene: TRBV7-9; CDR3aa: CASSLDSGGRPTYEQYF; CDR3nt: TGTGCCAGCAGCTTAGATTCGGGCGGGCGCCCCACCTACGAGCAGTACTTC
abundance: .; d_gene: .; j_gene: TRBJ1-1; v_gene: TRBV11-3; CDR3aa: CASSLEGGNTEAFF; CDR3nt: TGTGCCAGCAGCTTAGAGGGGGGGAACACTGAAGCTTTCTTT
abundance: .; d_gene: .; j_gene: TRBJ2-2; v_gene: TRBV4-2; CDR3aa: CASSQVTGPVGELFF; CDR3nt: TGTGCCAGCAGCCAGGTGACAGGACCGGTGGGGGAGCTGTTTTTT
abundance: .; d_gene: .; j_gene: TRBJ2-1; v_gene: TRBV7-2; CDR3aa: CASSLIAGGNNEQFF; CDR3nt: TGTGCCAGCAGCTTAATAGCCGGCGGCAACAATGAGCAGTTCTTC
abundance: .; d_gene: TRBD2; j_gene: TRBJ2-2; v_gene: TRBV12-5; CDR3aa: CASGLPGLWSSGGSPSTGELFF; CDR3nt: TGTGCTAGTGGTTTGCCCGGCCTGTGGAGTAGCGGGGGTTCCCCGAGCACCGGGGAGCTGTTTTTT
abundance: .; d_gene: TRBD2; j_gene: TRBJ2-6; v_gene: TRBV28; CDR3aa: CASSFRGGVSGANVLTF; CDR3nt: TGTGCCAGCAGTTTCCGGGGGGGGGTTTCTGGGGCCAACGTCCTGACTTTC
abundance: .; d_gene: .; j_gene: TRBJ1-5; v_gene: TRBV6-1; CDR3aa: CASSEYPGVGQPQHF; CDR3nt: TGTGCCAGCAGTGAGTACCCGGGGGTAGGTCAGCCCCAGCATTTT
abundance: .; d_gene: TRBD2; j_gene: TRBJ2-7; v_gene: TRBV2; CDR3aa: CASRRETSVSYEQYF; CDR3nt: TGTGCCAGCAGGCGGGAGACTAGCGTCTCCTACGAGCAGTACTTC
abundance: .; d_gene: .; j_gene: TRBJ2-6; v_gene: TRBV7-8; CDR3aa: CASSLVTSGNSAGANVLTF; CDR3nt: TGTGCCAGCAGCCTAGTAACTTCGGGGAATTCTGCTGGGGCCAACGTCCTGACTTTC
abundance: .; d_gene: TRBD2; j_gene: TRBJ2-2; v_gene: TRBV7-9; CDR3aa: CASRAGLAANTGELFF; CDR3nt: TGTGCCAGCAGAGCCGGACTAGCGGCAAACACCGGGGAGCTGTTTTTT
abundance: .; d_gene: TRBD2; j_gene: TRBJ2-5; v_gene: TRBV7-9; CDR3aa: CASSPTTSGRRRETQYF; CDR3nt: TGTGCCAGCAGCCCTACTACTAGCGGGAGGAGAAGGGAGACCCAGTACTTC
abundance: .; d_gene: .; j_gene: TRBJ1-2; v_gene: TRBV10-3; CDR3aa: CAIQVQDGYGYTF; CDR3nt: TGTGCCATCCAAGTCCAGGATGGGTATGGCTACACCTTC
abundance: .; d_gene: TRBD2; j_gene: TRBJ2-7; v_gene: TRBV7-9; CDR3aa: CASSPTSGKSYEQYF; CDR3nt: TGTGCCAGCAGCCCGACTAGCGGAAAATCCTACGAGCAGTACTTC
abundance: .; d_gene: TRBD1; j_gene: TRBJ1-4; v_gene: TRBV7-2; CDR3aa: CASSLVGTGYEKLFF; CDR3nt: TGTGCCAGCAGCTTAGTGGGGACAGGGTATGAAAAACTGTTTTTT
abundance: .; d_gene: TRBD2; j_gene: TRBJ2-7; v_gene: TRBV18; CDR3aa: CASSPGLAGGEQYF; CDR3nt: TGTGCCAGCTCACCCGGACTAGCGGGAGGCGAGCAGTACTTC
abundance: .; d_gene: TRBD1; j_gene: TRBJ2-3; v_gene: TRBV5-1; CDR3aa: CASSLAGGTGATDTQYF; CDR3nt: TGCGCCAGCAGCTTGGCCGGTGGGACAGGGGCCACGGATACGCAGTATTTT
abundance: .; d_gene: .; j_gene: TRBJ2-7; v_gene: TRBV5-1; CDR3aa: CASSEQLIRTNLYEQYF; CDR3nt: TGCGCCAGCAGTGAACAGCTCATAAGGACTAACCTTTACGAGCAGTACTTC
abundance: .; d_gene: .; j_gene: TRBJ1-5; v_gene: TRBV12-2; CDR3aa: CASRLAGGAGSNQPQHF; CDR3nt: TGTGCAAGTCGCCTAGCAGGGGGGGCGGGAAGCAATCAGCCCCAGCATTTT
abundance: .; d_gene: TRBD1; j_gene: TRBJ1-1; v_gene: TRBV11-2; CDR3aa: CASSLRTGDEAFF; CDR3nt: TGTGCCAGCAGCTTACGGACAGGGGATGAAGCTTTCTTT
abundance: once; d_gene: TRBD1; j_gene: TRBJ1-1; v_gene: TRBV14; CDR3aa: CASSRDRTPGTEAFF; CDR3nt: TGTGCCAGCAGCCGGGACAGGACCCCGGGCACTGAAGCTTTCTTT
abundance: .; d_gene: .; j_gene: TRBJ2-3; v_gene: TRBV6-1; CDR3aa: CASSDLGRTDTQYF; CDR3nt: TGTGCCAGCAGTGATCTGGGCCGCACAGATACGCAGTATTTT
abundance: .; d_gene: .; j_gene: TRBJ2-1; v_gene: TRBV28; CDR3aa: CASSSPSPQDEQFF; CDR3nt: TGTGCCAGCAGTTCCCCCAGTCCCCAAGATGAGCAGTTCTTC
abundance: .; d_gene: .; j_gene: TRBJ2-2; v_gene: TRBV11-2; CDR3aa: CASSPGGLGEANTGELFF; CDR3nt: TGTGCCAGCAGCCCCGGAGGATTGGGTGAAGCGAACACCGGGGAGCTGTTTTTT
abundance: .; d_gene: TRBD2; j_gene: TRBJ2-7; v_gene: TRBV5-1; CDR3aa: CASERSASGSGEQYF; CDR3nt: TGCGCCAGCGAGAGGTCCGCTAGCGGGAGTGGGGAGCAGTACTTC
abundance: .; d_gene: .; j_gene: TRBJ1-2; v_gene: TRBV28; CDR3aa: CASSSDRVYGYTF; CDR3nt: TGTGCCAGCAGTTCAGACAGAGTCTATGGCTACACCTTC
abundance: .; d_gene: TRBD1; j_gene: TRBJ1-1; v_gene: TRBV7-9; CDR3aa: CASSTTGGSTEAFF; CDR3nt: TGTGCCAGCAGCACAACAGGGGGCAGCACTGAAGCTTTCTTT
abundance: .; d_gene: .; j_gene: TRBJ1-1; v_gene: TRBV9; CDR3aa: CASSVEGLGQLNTEAFF; CDR3nt: TGTGCCAGCAGCGTAGAGGGTCTAGGACAATTGAACACTGAAGCTTTCTTT
abundance: .; d_gene: .; j_gene: TRBJ2-3; v_gene: TRBV6-6; CDR3aa: CASHPTRRVTDTQYF; CDR3nt: TGTGCCAGTCATCCGACTAGGCGGGTCACAGATACGCAGTATTTT
abundance: .; d_gene: TRBD1; j_gene: TRBJ2-7; v_gene: TRBV28; CDR3aa: CASTTRDREYEQYF; CDR3nt: TGTGCCAGCACGACCCGGGACAGGGAGTACGAGCAGTACTTC
abundance: few; d_gene: .; j_gene: TRBJ2-1; v_gene: TRBV5-8; CDR3aa: CASSFTENYNEQFF; CDR3nt: TGTGCCAGCAGCTTTACAGAAAATTACAATGAGCAGTTCTTC
abundance: few; d_gene: TRBD1; j_gene: TRBJ2-7; v_gene: TRBV10-3; CDR3aa: CAISPGTGSYEQYF; CDR3nt: TGTGCCATCAGTCCCGGGACAGGCTCCTACGAGCAGTACTTC
abundance: .; d_gene: TRBD2; j_gene: TRBJ2-4; v_gene: TRBV6-1; CDR3aa: CASSEGTSGRGGIQYF; CDR3nt: TGTGCCAGCAGTGAGGGGACTAGCGGGAGGGGTGGGATTCAGTACTTC
abundance: .; d_gene: .; j_gene: TRBJ2-2; v_gene: TRBV5-1; CDR3aa: CASSLVRAHAGGELFF; CDR3nt: TGCGCCAGCAGCTTGGTCAGGGCCCATGCTGGCGGGGAGCTGTTTTTT
abundance: .; d_gene: .; j_gene: TRBJ2-5; v_gene: TRBV4-1; CDR3aa: CASSQDKETQYF; CDR3nt: TGCGCCAGCAGCCAAGACAAAGAGACCCAGTACTTC
abundance: .; d_gene: .; j_gene: TRBJ2-3; v_gene: TRBV19; CDR3aa: CASSLTGPDTQYF; CDR3nt: TGTGCCAGTAGCCTTACAGGTCCAGATACGCAGTATTTT
abundance: .; d_gene: TRBD1; j_gene: TRBJ1-3; v_gene: TRBV27; CDR3aa: CASGRTGEGNTIYF; CDR3nt: TGTGCCAGCGGAAGGACAGGGGAAGGAAACACCATATATTTT
abundance: .; d_gene: .; j_gene: TRBJ2-7; v_gene: TRBV11-2; CDR3aa: CASSLDNPGYEQYF; CDR3nt: TGTGCCAGCAGCTTAGATAACCCAGGGTACGAGCAGTACTTC
abundance: .; d_gene: .; j_gene: TRBJ2-2; v_gene: TRBV19; CDR3aa: CASKRWTGELFF; CDR3nt: TGTGCCAGTAAGCGTTGGACCGGGGAGCTGTTTTTT
abundance: .; d_gene: TRBD2; j_gene: TRBJ2-1; v_gene: TRBV12-5; CDR3aa: CASGGLAKNNEQFF; CDR3nt: TGTGCTAGTGGTGGACTAGCGAAGAACAATGAGCAGTTCTTC
abundance: .; d_gene: .; j_gene: TRBJ1-5; v_gene: TRBV5-6; CDR3aa: CASSFQGNAQPQHF; CDR3nt: TGTGCCAGCAGCTTCCAGGGTAATGCCCAGCCCCAGCATTTT
abundance: .; d_gene: .; j_gene: TRBJ1-3; v_gene: TRBV5-1; CDR3aa: CASSLGDISGNTIYF; CDR3nt: TGCGCCAGCAGCTTGGGGGACATCTCTGGAAACACCATATATTTT
abundance: .; d_gene: .; j_gene: TRBJ2-2; v_gene: TRBV11-2; CDR3aa: CASSPPSTGELFF; CDR3nt: TGTGCCAGCAGTCCCCCATCCACCGGGGAGCTGTTTTTT
abundance: .; d_gene: TRBD1; j_gene: TRBJ1-1; v_gene: TRBV18; CDR3aa: CASSPFGDRANTEAFF; CDR3nt: TGTGCCAGCTCACCATTCGGGGACAGGGCGAACACTGAAGCTTTCTTT
abundance: .; d_gene: TRBD2; j_gene: TRBJ2-7; v_gene: TRBV10-3; CDR3aa: CAISDGVAGVYEQYF; CDR3nt: TGTGCCATCAGTGACGGCGTAGCGGGAGTCTACGAGCAGTACTTC
abundance: .; d_gene: TRBD2; j_gene: TRBJ2-1; v_gene: TRBV2; CDR3aa: CATGLARYNEQFF; CDR3nt: TGTGCCACCGGACTAGCCCGATACAATGAGCAGTTCTTC
abundance: few; d_gene: .; j_gene: TRBJ1-3; v_gene: TRBV9; CDR3aa: CASSADTYSGNTIYF; CDR3nt: TGTGCCAGCAGCGCAGACACTTACTCTGGAAACACCATATATTTT